The present T cell receptor beta chain was sequenced within a study of T cells in Graves' hyperthyroidism and ophthalmopathy. V was pared by 1 base and J by 2 bases, with 7 bases between. Germline V lookup: CDR1 DFQATT, CDR2 SNEGSKA (reference sequence). This CDR3 has 13 residues. Hyperthyroidism was newly diagnosed in patients aged 18 to 65 (duration under 2 months). Researchers amplified the TCR beta CDR3 regions from RNA transcripts. A set of HTBI primers served as the primers for a first-round RT-PCR of the TCR CDR3. One entry per CDR3 protein results from TCRdb running MiXCR on the multiplex PCR reads. This sample carries a few hundred thousand distinct CDR3 sequences, 15% to 19% of them seen once, and the ten largest clones take 6.5% to 8%.

The TCR comes from a woman aged 30 to 39 with Graves' hyperthyroidism. Sequenced input: blood. This sequence joins TRBV20-1 and TRBJ2-3; perhaps TRBD2 as D (5 bases). The DNA of the CDR3 is TGCAGTGCTAGAGGCGGGCTCACAGATACGCAGTATTTT. It encodes CSARGGLTDTQYF.